A single sample is the source of the 26 T cell receptor beta chains below, sequenced in a study of identical twins listed by TCRdb under 2016. Library prep was done by 5' RACE. The sample was run on an Illumina HiSeq 2000. TCRdb reanalyzed the raw reads on its own, using fastp at Q25 for trimming and MiXCR for clone calling, and kept in-frame beta chains. CDR3 protein duplicates are merged, each entry listing the most common genes and DNA. The sample table holds just under 550,000 distinct CDR3 sequences, of which about 16% were seen once. 0.44% of the sample is held by the ten biggest clonotypes. The same specimen was also included in a second study, on yellow fever vaccine responses in identical twins.

Sequenced: CD4+ T cells sorted from blood. The receptors shown here come from a young woman in good health.

The rearrangement uses TRBV7-8 and TRBJ1-5; TRBD1 aligns across 9 bases. Germline assignment: CDR1 SGHVS and CDR2 FQNEAQ. The CDR3 has 15 amino acids. V was clipped by 1 base and J by 7 bases; unmatched bases: 5. The CDR3: CASSLGQGVGQPQHF. DNA for the CDR3: TGTGCCAGCAGCTTAGGACAGGGGGTAGGACAGCCCCAGCATTTT.

This clonotype was observed a handful of times. The chain joins TRBV5-1 to TRBJ2-5, with D perhaps assigned TRBD1 or TRBD2 (6 bases each). Germline V gives CDR1 SGHRS, CDR2 YFSETQ. V was shortened by 3 bases and J by 5 bases, with 17 bases between the two germline ends. The CDR3 has 15 amino acids. CDR3 DNA sequence: TGCGCCAGCAGCTCACGTGGGGGGCCCGGGGAGACCCAGTACTTC. Its protein product is CASSSRGGPGETQYF.

This clonotype came up many times. The J gene is TRBJ1-6, the V gene TRBV7-2; a weak D match, TRBD1 (5 bases). V was clipped by 0 bases and J by 6 bases, with 9 bases between them. Per the germline V gene, CDR1 is SGHTA and CDR2 is FQGNSA. The CDR3 contains 15 residues. The CDR3 here is CASSLATRVNSPLHF. The CDR3, as DNA: TGTGCCAGCAGCTTAGCTACCAGGGTTAATTCACCCCTCCACTTT.

This clonotype was seen only a few times. The V and J genes are TRBV12-3 or TRBV12-4 and TRBJ2-1, with 7 bases matching TRBD1. Unmatched junction bases numbered 12, after V lost 5 bases and J lost 8 bases. This CDR3 has 15 amino acids. The CDR3 protein is CASSPTSRTGYEQFF. The CDR3 DNA sequence: TGTGCCAGCAGTCCTACCTCAAGGACAGGCTATGAGCAGTTCTTC.

This rearrangement joins TRBV2 to TRBJ2-7; D gene unclear. The CDR3 is 15 amino acids. CDR1 SNHLY and CDR2 FYNNEI come from the germline V gene. V lost 0 bases and J 3 bases, leaving 12 bases between the germline ends. The CDR3 loop reads CASSEALAGGYEQYF. CDR3 nucleotide sequence: TGTGCCAGCAGTGAAGCGCTTGCTGGCGGCTACGAGCAGTACTTC.

The V and J genes are TRBV7-8 and TRBJ2-2, with TRBD1 matching over 7 bases. The CDR3 contains 17 residues. Germline V gives CDR1 SGHVS, CDR2 FQNEAQ. V lost 2 bases, J lost 4 bases, and 10 bases stayed unmatched. The CDR3 is CASSLLPGQLLTGELFF. The CDR3 coding sequence is TGTGCCAGCAGCTTACTCCCGGGACAGCTACTCACCGGGGAGCTGTTTTTT.

This sequence joins TRBV20-1 and TRBJ2-1; TRBD2 aligns across 8 bases. The CDR3 has 13 amino acids. The V segment lost 4 bases and the J segment 6 bases; nucleotides outside the gene matches: 5. The germline V gene encodes CDR1 DFQATT and CDR2 SNEGSKA (reference sequence). CDR3: CSATTGLANEQFF. Here the CDR3 DNA reads TGCAGTGCTACCACCGGACTAGCCAATGAGCAGTTCTTC.

The sample holds many counts of this clonotype. Here the CDR3 reads CASSQDPRVMNTEAFF. For the CDR3, the DNA is TGTGCCAGCAGCCAAGATCCTCGGGTGATGAACACTGAAGCTTTCTTT. The genes are TRBV4-2 and TRBJ1-1, with no clear D. Germline CDR1 is LGHNA and CDR2 is YNFKEQ. The germline V and J ends were trimmed by 0 bases and 0 bases, with 11 bases remaining between them. The CDR3 length is 16 residues.

This clonotype was seen a few times. The chain couples TRBV7-3 to TRBJ1-5; D possibly corresponds to TRBD1 (6 bases). CDR1 and CDR2 from the germline V gene are SGHTA and FQGTGA. Trimming took 2 bases from V and 2 from J, leaving 25 bases between them. This CDR3 is built from 20 residues. In DNA form, the CDR3 reads TGTGCCAGCAGCTTACTTCTGAACAGGGTGCCGAGGGGGGGCAATCAGCCCCAGCATTTT. Protein: CASSLLLNRVPRGGNQPQHF.

This clonotype was observed a handful of times. The chain combines TRBV18 with TRBJ2-7; tentative D call: TRBD2 (5 bases). Germline CDR1 is KGHSH and CDR2 is LQKENI. The V end was cut by 3 bases, the J end by 3 bases, with 15 bases between. The CDR3 runs 15 residues. The CDR3 spells CASSPGAVGDYEQYV. CDR3 sequence (DNA): TGTGCCAGCTCACCGGGAGCGGTCGGCGACTACGAGCAGTACGTC.

DNA of the CDR3: TGTGCCAGCAGCCAAGATGGACAGGAAAACTATGGCTACACCTTC. It codes for CASSQDGQENYGYTF. The J gene is TRBJ1-2, the V gene TRBV4-2; 7 bases line up with TRBD1. The CDR3 consists of 15 residues. The V segment lost 0 bases and the J segment 2 bases; nucleotides outside the gene matches: 3. Germline V gene lookup returns CDR1 LGHNA and CDR2 YNFKEQ.

The CDR3 DNA sequence: TGTGCCAGCAACCGCGGCGGGGGGGGTGAGCAGTTCTTC. Translated: CASNRGGGGEQFF. This chain connects TRBV12-3 or TRBV12-4 to TRBJ2-1; 9 bases fit TRBD2. This CDR3 contains 13 residues. The V gene end was trimmed by 7 bases and the J gene end by 9 bases; junction bases not matched to a gene: 7.

The CDR3: CASSPRRGRRDTQYF. The CDR3 bases are TGTGCCAGCAGTCCACGTCGGGGACGTCGAGATACGCAGTATTTT. This chain links TRBV27 with TRBJ2-3; D may be TRBD1 or TRBD2 (5 bases each). Trimming removed 5 bases at V and 5 bases at J, with 17 bases between. The CDR3 runs to 15 residues. The V gene's germline CDR1 is MNHEY and CDR2 SMNVEV (reference sequence).

The chain has TRBV12-3 or TRBV12-4 and TRBJ1-5; possibly TRBD1 for D (6 bases). V gave up 4 bases and J gave up 7 bases, with 14 bases separating them. This CDR3 is 14 amino acids long. The CDR3 sequence: CASSSPARGQPQHF. Written as DNA, the CDR3 is TGTGCCAGCAGTTCACCCGCCAGGGGCCAGCCCCAGCATTTT.

This clonotype was detected only a few times. The gene calls are TRBV29-1 and TRBJ1-1; D not certain. Per germline, CDR1 SQVTM and CDR2 ANQGSEA. The CDR3 length is 13 residues. V gave up 7 bases and J gave up 1 base, with 13 bases separating them. CDR3 coding DNA: TGCAGCGGGGCCCCCCGTGGGAACACTGAAGCTTTCTTT. This translates into CSGAPRGNTEAFF.

V is TRBV2 and J is TRBJ1-5, with D uncertain. Trimming took 6 bases from V and 1 from J, leaving 7 bases between them. Germline CDR1 and CDR2: SNHLY and FYNNEI. This CDR3 has 13 amino acids. CDR3: CASRTDSNQPQHF. Here the CDR3 DNA reads TGTGCCAGCAGAACCGACAGCAATCAGCCCCAGCATTTT.

This clonotype was counted only a few times. This chain links TRBV11-2 with TRBJ2-5, with 8 bases identical to TRBD1. Looked up from germline, CDR1 is SGHAT and CDR2 is FQNNGV. This CDR3 contains 15 residues. The V segment lost 5 bases and the J segment 5 bases; nucleotides outside the gene matches: 10. This CDR3 is CASSTPMDRAETQYF. The CDR3 bases are TGTGCCAGCAGCACCCCCATGGACAGGGCTGAGACCCAGTACTTC.

This chain connects TRBV10-3 to TRBJ2-3; D assignment may be TRBD1 or TRBD2 (6 bases each). Germline CDR1 and CDR2: ENHRY and SYGVKD. The CDR3 is 15 residues long. Between the trimmed V and J ends, which lost 4 bases and 2 bases, there was a span of 13 bases. CDR3 residues: CAISGRGAVTDTQYF. CDR3 in DNA: TGTGCCATCAGTGGAAGGGGGGCCGTCACAGATACGCAGTATTTT.

Concerning this clonotype: At one end the junction does not follow the germline gene, possibly because of a read error. The chain uses TRBV5-6 and TRBJ2-3, with 9 bases lining up with TRBD1. This CDR3 is built from 16 residues. Germline V gives CDR1 SGHDT, CDR2 YYEEEE. Here the CDR3 reads CASSMAGQGTSDTRYF. The CDR3 DNA sequence: TGTGCCAGCAGCATGGCCGGACAGGGGACTTCAGATACGCGGTATTTT.

This clonotype was found many times. CDR3 residues: CASSLSRTLQETQYF. The CDR3 DNA is TGTGCCAGCAGCTTGTCGCGAACTTTACAAGAGACCCAGTACTTC. The chain uses TRBV7-2 and TRBJ2-5; D gene unclear. V shed 3 bases and J shed 2 bases, with 13 bases lying between them. Germline values: CDR1 SGHTA, CDR2 FQGNSA. The CDR3 covers 15 residues.

The chain recombines TRBV20-1 with TRBJ1-4, with D tentatively TRBD1 (5 bases). CDR3 length: 14 residues. Trimming shortened V by 0 bases and J by 3 bases, and 8 bases separated the two germline ends. In germline, CDR1 is DFQATT, CDR2 SNEGSKA (reference sequence). The CDR3 region has the DNA TGCAGTGCTAGAGACGGGGGACCTAATGAAAAACTGTTTTTT. It specifies CSARDGGPNEKLFF.

This clonotype was observed many times. V and J are TRBV5-1 and TRBJ1-1; 12 bases line up with TRBD1. Germline lookup yields CDR1 SGHRS and CDR2 YFSETQ. This CDR3 is built from 16 residues. Germline trimming cut 9 bases from V and 3 bases from J; bases unmatched to any gene: 12. The CDR3: CATQGGTGGEDTEAFF. CDR3 DNA sequence: TGCGCCACCCAGGGCGGGACAGGGGGCGAGGACACTGAAGCTTTCTTT.

There are a few counts of this clonotype. J is TRBJ2-2 and V is TRBV24-1, with TRBD1 matching 8 bases. This CDR3 is built from 14 residues. Germline V gives CDR1 KGHDR, CDR2 SFDVKD. Unmatched junction bases numbered 1, after V lost 7 bases and J lost 1 base. The CDR3 sequence: CATRGQENTGELFF. The CDR3 DNA is TGTGCCACCAGGGGACAGGAGAACACCGGGGAGCTGTTTTTT.

This chain links TRBV9 with TRBJ2-3; D is tentatively TRBD1 or TRBD2 (5 bases each). The CDR3 loop spans 16 amino acids. Trimming removed 4 bases from V and 1 base from J, with 16 bases in between. Germline-derived CDR1 and CDR2 are SGDLS and YYNGEE. CDR3 sequence: CASSPGASFGTDTQYF. DNA of the CDR3: TGTGCCAGCAGCCCCGGGGCGAGTTTCGGCACAGATACGCAGTATTTT.

The chain joins TRBV3-1 to TRBJ2-1, with D unclear. The CDR3 is made up of 14 amino acids. The V gene's germline CDR1 is LGHDT and CDR2 YNNKEL (reference sequence). V lost 0 bases and J lost 10, with 13 bases in between. CDR3: CASSQDVSSVEQFF. DNA of the CDR3: TGTGCCAGCAGCCAAGATGTATCAAGCGTCGAGCAGTTCTTC.

This clonotype was seen a few times. This chain joins TRBV10-3 and TRBJ1-1, with D hard to call. Trimming shortened V by 0 bases and J by 2 bases, and 10 bases separated the two germline ends. This CDR3 has 15 amino acids. Germline lookup yields CDR1 ENHRY and CDR2 SYGVKD. CDR3 DNA sequence: TGTGCCATCAGTGAGTCGAGGCGGGATAACACTGAAGCTTTCTTT. Translated: CAISESRRDNTEAFF.